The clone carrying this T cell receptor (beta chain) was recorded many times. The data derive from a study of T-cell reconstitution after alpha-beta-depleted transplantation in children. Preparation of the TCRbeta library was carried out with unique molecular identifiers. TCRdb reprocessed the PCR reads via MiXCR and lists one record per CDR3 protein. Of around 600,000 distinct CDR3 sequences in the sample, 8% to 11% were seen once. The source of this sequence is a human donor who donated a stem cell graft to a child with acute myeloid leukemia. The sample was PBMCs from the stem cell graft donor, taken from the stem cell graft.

This CDR3 reads CASSSTGTGKNNEQFF. The CDR3 DNA is TGTGCCAGCAGTAGTACCGGGACAGGGAAAAACAATGAGCAGTTCTTC. The V gene is TRBV6-5, the J gene TRBJ2-1; 9 bases agree with TRBD1. Germline trimming cut 5 bases from V and 5 bases from J; bases unmatched to any gene: 10. CDR1 MNHEY and CDR2 SVGAGI come from the germline V gene. CDR3 length equals 16 residues.